This T cell receptor beta chain was retrieved from a study of identical twins. Study observations and caveats: Within beta out-of-frame sequences, the excess sharing observed between twins was weaker. It was possible that invariant MAIT and iNKT cells partly confounded the zero-insertion analyses. Cord blood beta clonotypes that were abundant carried fewer insertions, and memory repertoires showed no such trend.

The CDR3 extends over 10 amino acids. V was cut by 7 bases and J by 3 bases, with 5 bases left in between. CDR1 and CDR2 (germline): SGHNT, YYREEE (reference sequence). This clonotype was counted a few times. What it binds is unknown. Unique molecular identifiers were in the cDNA, with template-switch universal primer binding. TCRdb called the 5' RACE reads again in MiXCR, with one record for every CDR3 protein. In the table there are roughly 350,000 distinct CDR3 sequences, approximately 13% of which are singletons. These sequences were also reported in another study, on yellow fever vaccine responses in identical twins.

The sequenced material came from CD8+ T cells sorted from blood. This sequence originates from a woman aged 18-29 years in good health. The chain links TRBV5-4 to TRBJ2-7, with no clear D. The CDR3 region has the DNA TGTGCCAGCGTAGTCTACGAGCAGTACTTC. Its protein is CASVVYEQYF.